The clone carrying this T cell receptor (beta chain) was observed once. Its matching antigen is unknown. The data were produced by immunoSEQ multiplex PCR, yet TCRdb's version contains in-frame clones alone and is incomplete. The sample yields roughly 56,000 clones, 60% to 85% seen once. Following 10 days of culture, CD4+ T cells were isolated. Vaccinated participants had no history of SARS-CoV-2 infection and tested negative for nucleocapsid antibodies. IL-2 medium was substituted for half the medium on days 3 and 7. This sample was taken from a study of vaccination effects on CD4 cells after COVID-19. Specimen: CD4+ T cells from PBMCs cultured without peptide, collected before COVID-19 vaccination. The TCR originated in a human donor who received a COVID-19 vaccine.

The CDR3 DNA sequence: TGTGCCAGCAGCGTAGTTCCAGGGGGGGAGACCCAGTACTTC. It is translated as CASSVVPGGETQYF. The chain couples TRBV9 to TRBJ2-5; possibly TRBD1 for D (7 bases). This CDR3 spans 14 amino acids. The ends were cut back, 0 bases at V and 5 bases at J, with 11 bases in the middle. CDR1 and CDR2 from the germline V gene are SGDLS and YYNGEE. Based on the CDR3 plus reference TRBV9 and TRBJ2-5, the full variable domain is DSGVTQTPKHLITATGQRVTLRCSPRSGDLSVYWYQQSLDQGLQFLIQYYNGEERAKGNILERFSAQQFPDLHSELNLSSLELGDSALYFCASSVVPGGETQYFGPGTRLLVL.